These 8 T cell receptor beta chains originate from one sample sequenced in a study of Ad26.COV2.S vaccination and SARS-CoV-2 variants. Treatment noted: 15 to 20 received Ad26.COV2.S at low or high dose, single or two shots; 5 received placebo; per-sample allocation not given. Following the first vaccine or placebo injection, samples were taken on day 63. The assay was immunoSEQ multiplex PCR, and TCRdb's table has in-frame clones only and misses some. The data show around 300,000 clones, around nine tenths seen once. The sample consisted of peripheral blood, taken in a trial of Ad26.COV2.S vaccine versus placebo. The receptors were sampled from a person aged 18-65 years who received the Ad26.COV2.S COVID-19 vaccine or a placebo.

This CDR3 is CASSPLGQGPYEQYF. The CDR3 DNA follows: TGTGCCAGCTCACCACTCGGACAGGGGCCCTACGAGCAGTACTTC. This rearrangement joins TRBV18 to TRBJ2-7; TRBD1 aligns across 9 bases. V gave up 1 base and J gave up 2 bases; unmatched junction bases: 3. The CDR3 consists of 15 residues. Germline V CDR1 and CDR2: KGHSH, LQKENI.

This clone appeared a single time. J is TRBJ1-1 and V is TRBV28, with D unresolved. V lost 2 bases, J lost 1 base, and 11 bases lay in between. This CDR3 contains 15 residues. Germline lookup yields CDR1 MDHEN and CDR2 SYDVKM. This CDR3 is CASSLANRPNTEAFF. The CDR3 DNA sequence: TGTGCCAGCAGTTTAGCAAACCGACCGAACACTGAAGCTTTCTTT.

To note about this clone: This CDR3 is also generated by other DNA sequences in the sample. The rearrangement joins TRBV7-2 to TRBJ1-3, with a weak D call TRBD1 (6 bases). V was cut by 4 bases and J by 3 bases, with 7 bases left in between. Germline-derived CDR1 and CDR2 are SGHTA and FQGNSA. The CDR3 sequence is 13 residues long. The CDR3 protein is CASSSRGGNTIYF. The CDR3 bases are TGTGCCAGCAGCTCCAGGGGTGGAAACACCATATATTTT.

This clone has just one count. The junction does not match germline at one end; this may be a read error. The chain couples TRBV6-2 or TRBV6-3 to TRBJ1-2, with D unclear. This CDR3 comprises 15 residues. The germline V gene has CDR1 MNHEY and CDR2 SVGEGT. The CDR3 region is CASSYLPSTNYGYTF. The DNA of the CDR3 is TGTGCTAGCAGTTATTTACCGTCAACTAACTATGGCTACACCTTC.

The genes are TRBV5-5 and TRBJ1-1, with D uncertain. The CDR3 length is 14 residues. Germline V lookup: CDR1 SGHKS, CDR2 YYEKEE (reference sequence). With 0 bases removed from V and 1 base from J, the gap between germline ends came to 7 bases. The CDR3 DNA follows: TGTGCCAGCAGCTTGGGGACTGCGAACACTGAAGCTTTCTTT. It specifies CASSLGTANTEAFF. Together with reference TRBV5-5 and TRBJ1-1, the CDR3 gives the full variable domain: DAGVTQSPTHLIKTRGQQVTLRCSPISGHKSVSWYQQVLGQGPQFIFQYYEKEERGRGNFPDRFSARQFPNYSSELNVNALLLGDSALYLCASSLGTANTEAFFGQGTRLTVV.

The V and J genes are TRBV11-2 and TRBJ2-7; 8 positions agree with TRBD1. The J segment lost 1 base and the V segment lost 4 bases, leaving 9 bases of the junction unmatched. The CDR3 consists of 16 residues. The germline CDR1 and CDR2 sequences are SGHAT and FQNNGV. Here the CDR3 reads CASSSTGTGASYEQYF. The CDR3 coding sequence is TGTGCCAGCAGCTCAACGGGGACAGGCGCTTCCTACGAGCAGTACTTC.

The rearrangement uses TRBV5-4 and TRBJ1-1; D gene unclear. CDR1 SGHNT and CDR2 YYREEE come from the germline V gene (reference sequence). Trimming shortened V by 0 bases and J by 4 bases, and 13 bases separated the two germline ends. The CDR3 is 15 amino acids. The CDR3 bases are TGTGCCAGCAGCTTGGCCGAGGGCGATGGCACTGAAGCTTTCTTT. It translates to CASSLAEGDGTEAFF.

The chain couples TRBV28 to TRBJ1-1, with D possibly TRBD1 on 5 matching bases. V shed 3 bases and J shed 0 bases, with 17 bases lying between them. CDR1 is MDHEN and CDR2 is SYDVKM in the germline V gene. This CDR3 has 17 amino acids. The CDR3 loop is CASSFSPSGTVNTEAFF. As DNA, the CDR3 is TGTGCCAGCAGTTTTAGTCCTTCGGGGACGGTGAACACTGAAGCTTTCTTT.